This paragraph covers one TCR beta chain sequence. Using its own MiXCR run on the reads, TCRdb lists one record per CDR3 protein. The sample shows around 440,000 distinct CDR3 sequences, roughly 10% of them seen only once. The sample belongs to a study of T cell repertoires in cytomegalovirus infection. With 1 base removed from V and 6 bases from J, the gap between germline ends came to 11 bases. Germline V gene data show CDR1 as SGHNT and CDR2 as YYREEE (reference sequence). The CDR3 is made up of 14 amino acids. The sequence came from a human donor in good health (CMV status not recorded). Some clones in this sample may be carry-over from other donors' samples. This chain connects TRBV5-4 to TRBJ2-1; D uncertain. Sequencing was performed on PBMCs. This CDR3 reads CASSLRTPRNEQFF. CDR3 DNA: TGTGCCAGCAGCTTGAGGACGCCCCGCAATGAGCAGTTCTTC.